The next 28 T cell receptor beta chains were all read from a single sample in a study of neurological immune-mediated disorders (dated by TCRdb to the late 2010s). Receptor libraries were prepared by 5' RACE. Sequencing took place on an Illumina HiSeq 2500. TCRdb trimmed public reads at Q25 via fastp, called clones via MiXCR and kept in-frame beta chains. Entries are consolidated by CDR3 protein sequence, retaining the most common genes and DNA. Recorded for this sample are under 100,000 distinct CDR3 sequences; about 13% of them occurred a single time. The ten largest clones add up to about 5% of the sample. The time point label corresponds to: longitudinal time-point 2. Sequences were obtained from PBMCs. Receptors were obtained from a female donor with HTLV-1-associated myelopathy (HAM/TSP).

This clonotype is judged medium-sized (0.01 to 0.1%). V is TRBV27 and J is TRBJ2-3; D is unresolved. The V and J ends lost 6 bases and 0 bases respectively, with 13 bases between them. The CDR3 is made up of 15 amino acids. In germline, CDR1 is MNHEY, CDR2 SMNVEV (reference sequence). The CDR3 bases are TGTGCCAGCAGCCCGTTACCCGCTAGCACAGATACGCAGTATTTT. It encodes CASSPLPASTDTQYF.

This clonotype came up a few times. The CDR3 coding sequence is TGTGCCAGCAGCGTAATGGGCGCCGGGGAGCTGTTTTTT. Its translation: CASSVMGAGELFF. The J gene is TRBJ2-2, the V gene TRBV9; no clear D gene. V dropped 1 base and J dropped 6 bases, with 7 bases sitting between them. The length of the CDR3 is 13 residues. The germline gives CDR1 SGDLS, CDR2 YYNGEE. The full variable domain, with the rest looked up from reference TRBV9 and TRBJ2-2, is DSGVTQTPKHLITATGQRVTLRCSPRSGDLSVYWYQQSLDQGLQFLIQYYNGEERAKGNILERFSAQQFPDLHSELNLSSLELGDSALYFCASSVMGAGELFFGEGSRLTVL.

This clonotype was seen at least ten times. V and J are TRBV7-7 and TRBJ2-3; 11 nucleotides match TRBD2. The V segment lost 5 bases and the J segment 2 bases; nucleotides outside the gene matches: 6. Germline assignment: CDR1 SSHAT and CDR2 FNYEAQ (reference sequence). The CDR3 has 16 residues. CDR3 in DNA: TGTGCCAGCAGCCCCACACTAGCGGGGGCCACAGATACGCAGTATTTT. This translates into CASSPTLAGATDTQYF.

There are many counts of this clonotype. This chain uses TRBV5-1 with TRBJ2-1; the D is unclear. This CDR3 is built from 15 residues. With 0 bases removed from V and 5 bases from J, the gap between germline ends came to 12 bases. Germline V gene data show CDR1 as SGHRS and CDR2 as YFSETQ. The CDR3 bases are TGCGCCAGCAGCTTGGAGGGCCCTCCGGACAATGAGCAGTTCTTC. Protein sequence: CASSLEGPPDNEQFF.

This clonotype appeared many times. The genes are TRBV2 and TRBJ1-1, with 8 bases fitting TRBD1. Germline V lookup: CDR1 SNHLY, CDR2 FYNNEI. Trimming cost V 7 bases and J 5 bases; bases outside gene matches: 9. This CDR3 region has 14 residues. The CDR3 DNA reads as TGTGCCAGCATAAGAGGACAGGGAGTAACTGAAGCTTTCTTT. Protein product: CASIRGQGVTEAFF. The full variable domain, in which reference TRBV2 and TRBJ1-1 provide the parts outside the CDR3, is EPEVTQTPSHQVTQMGQEVILRCVPISNHLYFYWYRQILGQKVEFLVSFYNNEISEKSEIFDDQFSVERPDGSNFTLKIRSTKLEDSAMYFCASIRGQGVTEAFFGQGTRLTVV.

This clonotype was counted at least ten times. The V call is TRBV14, the J call TRBJ1-3; D remains ambiguous. V dropped 1 base and J dropped 6 bases, with 7 bases sitting between them. The germline gives CDR1 SGHDN, CDR2 FVKESK. The length of the CDR3 is 13 residues. DNA for the CDR3: TGTGCCAGCAGCCAAGTCCAGTCAAACACCATATATTTT. Translating gives CASSQVQSNTIYF.

V gene TRBV28 combines with J gene TRBJ2-1; D might be TRBD2 (5 bases). The germline V gene has CDR1 MDHEN and CDR2 SYDVKM. V lost 11 bases and J 0 bases, leaving 8 bases between the germline ends. The CDR3 length is 12 residues. CDR3 sequence: CAARASYNEQFF. For the CDR3, the DNA is TGTGCCGCGCGGGCCTCCTACAATGAGCAGTTCTTC.

The chain joins TRBV6-5 to TRBJ2-1; 9 bases agree with TRBD1. CDR1 MNHEY and CDR2 SVGAGI come from the germline V gene. The CDR3 is made up of 14 amino acids. Losses at the gene ends were 5 bases for V and 5 bases for J; bases not matched to a gene: 4. The CDR3 is CASSETGGNNEQFF. The CDR3, as DNA: TGTGCCAGCAGTGAGACAGGGGGGAACAATGAGCAGTTCTTC.

This clonotype was seen repeatedly, ten times or more. CDR3 DNA sequence: TGTGCCAGCAGCCCACAGGTCAGGAACACTGAAGCTTTCTTT. It translates to CASSPQVRNTEAFF. The chain recombines TRBV4-2 with TRBJ1-1; maybe TRBD1 (5 bases). From germline, CDR1 is LGHNA and CDR2 YNFKEQ. V shed 4 bases and J shed 1 base, with 10 bases lying between them. CDR3 size: 14 residues.

This clonotype has ten or more counts. The chain links TRBV5-1 to TRBJ1-1; TRBD1 is a possible D gene (6 bases). The CDR3 length is 14 residues. Germline CDR1 and CDR2: SGHRS and YFSETQ. Between the trimmed V and J ends, which lost 0 bases and 5 bases, there was a span of 11 bases. CDR3 loop: CASSLDGGRTEAFF. In DNA, the CDR3 is TGCGCCAGCAGCTTGGATGGGGGGCGGACTGAAGCTTTCTTT.

This clonotype has a count of ten or more. The chain uses TRBV5-1 and TRBJ2-3; D is possibly TRBD1 or TRBD2 (5 bases each). V lost 5 bases, J lost 5 bases, and 9 bases lay in between. The CDR3 contains 12 residues. CDR1 SGHRS and CDR2 YFSETQ come from the germline V gene. The chain's CDR3 is CASRTGLDTQYF. CDR3 sequence (DNA): TGCGCCAGCAGGACGGGGCTAGATACGCAGTATTTT.

This clonotype has at least ten counts. The chain combines TRBV27 with TRBJ2-7; D is possibly TRBD1 or TRBD2 (5 bases each). The CDR3 consists of 16 residues. Germline CDR1 is MNHEY and CDR2 is SMNVEV (reference sequence). Trimming removed 5 bases from V and 5 bases from J, with 22 bases in between. The CDR3 reads CASSPGTRRGFHEQYF. The CDR3 DNA reads as TGTGCCAGCAGTCCGGGGACGCGTCGAGGGTTCCACGAGCAGTACTTC.

This clonotype was seen at least ten times. The genes are TRBV6-6 and TRBJ1-3, with 7 bases aligning to TRBD1. The germline CDR1 and CDR2 sequences are MNHNY and SVGAGI (reference sequence). The V segment lost 6 bases and the J segment 4 bases; nucleotides outside the gene matches: 6. The CDR3 runs 14 residues. CDR3 in DNA: TGTGCCAGCAGCACCAACAGGGGAGGAAACACCATATATTTT. It yields the protein CASSTNRGGNTIYF.

This clonotype has ten or more counts. The chain carries TRBV12-3 or TRBV12-4 and TRBJ2-7; D is perhaps TRBD1 or TRBD2 (6 bases each). The CDR3 is made up of 14 amino acids. V was clipped by 3 bases and J by 6 bases, with 15 bases between them. CDR3 protein: CASSLGTGTFEQYF. The CDR3 nucleotides are TGTGCCAGCAGTTTGGGAACAGGGACTTTCGAGCAGTACTTC.

This clonotype was counted only a few times. A read error is possible here, since a much larger clone lies one base away. The chain couples TRBV20-1 to TRBJ2-2, with D possibly matching TRBD1 (5 bases). CDR3 length equals 17 residues. Trimming shortened V by 0 bases and J by 5 bases, and 19 bases separated the two germline ends. CDR1 and CDR2 from the germline V gene are DFQATT and SNEGSKA (reference sequence). The CDR3 here is CSARDRRRWGGTGELFF. The CDR3 coding sequence is TGCAGTGCTAGAGATAGACGACGGTGGGGCGGTACCGGGGAGCTGTTTTTT.

This clonotype was counted at least ten times. This chain links TRBV10-3 with TRBJ2-7, with 7 bases lining up with TRBD1. In germline, CDR1 is ENHRY, CDR2 SYGVKD. This CDR3 region has 13 residues. V was clipped by 4 bases and J by 6 bases; unmatched bases: 6. The CDR3 DNA reads as TGTGCCATCAGTGGGGAGACAGGGACCGAGCAGTACTTC. This translates into CAISGETGTEQYF.

This clonotype appeared many times. This chain connects TRBV7-2 to TRBJ2-3, with TRBD2 identical over 16 bases. Germline assignment: CDR1 SGHTA and CDR2 FQGNSA. This CDR3 contains 18 residues. The V gene end was trimmed by 3 bases and the J gene end by 5 bases; junction bases not matched to a gene: 8. The CDR3 sequence is CASSFAGTSGGARDTQYF. DNA for the CDR3: TGTGCCAGCAGCTTCGCCGGGACTAGCGGGGGGGCCAGAGATACGCAGTATTTT.

This clonotype has a count of ten or more. V gene TRBV5-6 combines with J gene TRBJ2-7; 7 bases line up with TRBD1. This CDR3 has 14 residues. Unmatched junction bases numbered 3, after V lost 2 bases and J lost 1 base. Germline V lookup: CDR1 SGHDT, CDR2 YYEEEE. The CDR3 DNA reads TGTGCCAGCAGCTTCGACAGGGTGTCCTACGAGCAGTACTTC. This encodes CASSFDRVSYEQYF.

This clonotype has at least ten counts. This CDR3 reads CASSLVSGLASYEQYF. Here the CDR3 DNA reads TGTGCCAGCAGCTTAGTGTCGGGACTAGCCTCCTACGAGCAGTACTTC. V gene TRBV7-9 combines with J gene TRBJ2-7; 9 nucleotides match TRBD2. Germline V lookup: CDR1 SEHNR, CDR2 FQNEAQ (reference sequence). The CDR3 has 16 residues. The trim removed 1 base at V and 0 bases at J, leaving 4 bases unmatched. The whole variable domain, remainder taken from reference TRBV7-9 and TRBJ2-7, is DTGVSQNPRHKITKRGQNVTFRCDPISEHNRLYWYRQTLGQGPEFLTYFQNEAQLEKSRLLSDRFSAERPKGSFSTLEIQRTEQGDSAMYLCASSLVSGLASYEQYFGPGTRLTVT.

This clonotype was seen many times. This chain uses TRBV7-9 with TRBJ2-1; 8 bases are a match to TRBD2. CDR1 SEHNR and CDR2 FQNEAQ come from the germline V gene (reference sequence). The trim removed 7 bases at V and 2 bases at J, leaving 19 bases unmatched. The CDR3 runs to 19 residues. The CDR3 loop reads CASIQSRGGGGGPYNEQFF. The CDR3 DNA reads TGTGCCAGCATCCAATCTCGGGGGGGCGGTGGGGGCCCCTACAATGAGCAGTTCTTC. Full variable domain (remainder filled in from reference TRBV7-9 and TRBJ2-1): DTGVSQNPRHKITKRGQNVTFRCDPISEHNRLYWYRQTLGQGPEFLTYFQNEAQLEKSRLLSDRFSAERPKGSFSTLEIQRTEQGDSAMYLCASIQSRGGGGGPYNEQFFGPGTRLTVL.

The chain employs TRBV20-1 and TRBJ2-5, with a possible D match to TRBD1 (6 bases). The CDR3 totals 14 residues. The germline V gene has CDR1 DFQATT and CDR2 SNEGSKA (reference sequence). Between the trimmed V and J ends, which lost 0 bases and 4 bases, there was a span of 12 bases. CDR3 sequence reads: CSAREGQRRETQYF. The DNA of the CDR3 is TGCAGTGCTAGAGAAGGACAGCGCAGAGAGACCCAGTACTTC.

On this clonotype: This could be a read error, since a much larger clone is one nucleotide away. The chain uses TRBV5-1 and TRBJ2-6; D not resolved. V was pared by 1 base and J by 0 bases, with 8 bases between. CDR3 length equals 16 residues. CDR1 and CDR2 from the germline V gene are SGHRS and YFSETQ. The CDR3 nucleotides read TGCGCCAGCAGCTTGTATAATTCCTCTGGGGCCAACGTCCTGACTTTC. Its translation is CASSLYNSSGANVLTF.

The sample holds many counts of this clonotype. This chain joins TRBV20-1 and TRBJ2-3; a possible D gene is TRBD1 (5 bases). V was pared by 6 bases and J by 4 bases, with 20 bases between. CDR1 DFQATT and CDR2 SNEGSKA come from the germline V gene (reference sequence). This CDR3 region has 15 residues. CDR3 sequence (DNA): TGCAGTGCCCCACCAGGGCATTCAAGGGCAGATACGCAGTATTTT. Protein product: CSAPPGHSRADTQYF.

Many counts were recorded for this clonotype. This rearrangement joins TRBV4-1 to TRBJ2-5; a weak D match, TRBD1 (6 bases). The CDR3 has 17 amino acids. The V gene's germline CDR1 is MGHRA and CDR2 YSYEKL. Trimming removed 4 bases from V and 1 base from J, with 19 bases in between. In DNA, the CDR3 is TGCGCCAGCAGCCCGAGAGCCCGGACAGAGTTCCAAGAGACCCAGTACTTC. As protein: CASSPRARTEFQETQYF.

In its sample, this clonotype was seen a few times. This rearrangement joins TRBV2 to TRBJ2-7; D uncertain. The V gene's germline CDR1 is SNHLY and CDR2 FYNNEI. The CDR3 loop spans 13 amino acids. V was clipped by 5 bases and J by 0 bases, with 8 bases between them. This CDR3 reads CASSPQISYEQYF. The CDR3 DNA reads as TGTGCCAGCAGTCCACAGATCTCCTACGAGCAGTACTTC.

A note on this clonotype: A much bigger clone sits one base away, suggesting this may be a read error. The chain employs TRBV5-5 and TRBJ2-5; a possible D gene is TRBD1 (5 bases). The CDR3 length is 16 residues. The germline V gene has CDR1 SGHKS and CDR2 YYEKEE (reference sequence). V dropped 0 bases and J dropped 2 bases, with 14 bases sitting between them. The CDR3 reads CASSLEERQLQETQYF. The CDR3 nucleotides are TGTGCCAGCAGCTTGGAGGAACGACAGTTACAAGAGACCCAGTACTTC.

This clonotype occurred many times. This rearrangement joins TRBV4-1 to TRBJ2-3; TRBD2 aligns across 10 bases. This CDR3 spans 17 amino acids. Germline V CDR1 and CDR2: MGHRA, YSYEKL. The V segment lost 1 base and the J segment 6 bases; nucleotides outside the gene matches: 10. CDR3 DNA: TGCGCCAGCAGCCAAGGTCTAGCGGGGGCCCCAGAGGATACGCAGTATTTT. Translated, it gives CASSQGLAGAPEDTQYF.

This clonotype has a count of ten or more. J is TRBJ2-1 and V is TRBV28; tentatively, D is TRBD2 (6 bases). The V and J ends lost 0 bases and 9 bases respectively, with 9 bases between them. CDR1 and CDR2 from the germline V gene are MDHEN and SYDVKM. The CDR3 length is 13 residues. The CDR3 DNA is TGTGCCAGCAGTTTATGGGGGACTGGTGAGCAGTTCTTC. Translation: CASSLWGTGEQFF.